This T cell receptor beta chain was sequenced in a study of blood T cells in healthy people across ages. Study-wide results and limits: Both higher diversity and more naive CD4+ cells marked long-lived donors when set against aged donors.

Trimming pared 9 bases from V and 10 bases from J, leaving 13 bases between. The CDR3 spans 11 residues. Germline V gives CDR1 SNHLY, CDR2 FYNNEI. Each donor's blood draw was 7.5 to 10 milliliters of peripheral blood. Extraction of total RNA produced a minimum of 5 micrograms from each sample. In the case of this clonotype: Its target is not known.

Then a second PCR, running about 7 to 11 cycles, was carried out with a sample-barcoded 5' primer and a J-beta primer mix. One entry per CDR3 protein, called by TCRdb with MiXCR from the 5' RACE reads. This repertoire shows around 1,000,000 distinct CDR3 sequences, under 30% found once; its top ten account for 0.65% to 0.95%. The data also belong to a second study, concerning T cells of mothers and their children. That source reports: Slightly, though not significantly, more overlap was seen in related than in unrelated mother-child pairs.

This receptor was identified in a girl aged 2 to 10 in good health. Sequenced sample: blood. The rearrangement links TRBV2 to TRBJ2-1; possible D gene TRBD2, 6 bases. CDR3 residues: CASGDFEEQFF. CDR3 bases: TGTGCCAGTGGGGACTTCGAGGAGCAGTTCTTC.